The entry that follows covers one T cell receptor beta chain sequence. V was pared by 4 bases and J by 6 bases, with 4 bases of the junction left unmatched. Per the germline V gene, CDR1 is SEHNR and CDR2 is FQNEAQ (reference sequence). This CDR3 comprises 14 residues. The sample comes from a study of T cell responses to AZD1222 COVID-19 vaccine. TCRdb's copy holds only in-frame clones and misses some; the assay was immunoSEQ multiplex PCR. The data show around 140,000 clones, around 90% seen once. This TCR came from an adult who received the MenACWY meningococcal vaccine as a control. Sequences were derived from peripheral blood, sampled 28 days after the second dose of the MenACWY control vaccine. The chain recombines TRBV7-9 with TRBJ2-2, with TRBD2 matching 8 bases. The CDR3 reads CASSSGGSPGELFF. The CDR3 DNA reads TGTGCCAGCAGCTCGGGGGGGTCCCCCGGGGAGCTGTTTTTT.